Listed below are T cell receptor beta chains from one sample, sequenced in a study of T-cell reconstitution after alpha-beta-depleted transplantation in children. One entry per CDR3 protein results from TCRdb running MiXCR on the PCR reads. Of around 450,000 distinct CDR3 sequences in the sample, roughly 15% were seen once. This sample comprised PBMCs, mostly from graft donor cells, obtained 360 days after TCRalphabeta/CD19-depleted stem cell transplant. Source of these receptors: a boy under two years old who had a stem cell transplant for Wiskott-Aldrich syndrome, so the T cells may come from the graft donor. Both conserved end residues are part of each CDR3. D genes are given only for firm matches. Clone sizes are given selectively: once, few, many, or a class where the clone is expanded.

J	size	V	D	DNA	CDR3
TRBJ2-2	few	TRBV3-1	.	TGTGCCAGCAGCCGGCTAGCTGGTGCCGGGGAGCTGTTTTTT	CASSRLAGAGELFF
TRBJ2-1	.	TRBV10-1	TRBD2	TGCGCCAGCAGTCCGGGACTAGCGGCTTCTGAGCAGTTCTTC	CASSPGLAASEQFF
TRBJ2-3	.	TRBV7-9	.	TGTGCCAGCAGCTTATGGCAGGGCACAGATACGCAGTATTTT	CASSLWQGTDTQYF
TRBJ2-1	.	TRBV4-3	.	TGCGCCAGCAGCCATTCCCCCGACGGCGGAGATGAGCAGTTCTTC	CASSHSPDGGDEQFF
TRBJ2-3	.	TRBV7-2	.	TGTGCCAGCAGCCAGGGGTCGATAGGAGATACGCAGTATTTT	CASSQGSIGDTQYF
TRBJ2-5	few	TRBV24-1	.	TGTGCCACCAGCCTCGAACCGCCGTCGGGTGAGACCCAGTACTTC	CATSLEPPSGETQYF
TRBJ2-7	many	TRBV5-1	.	TGCGCCAGCTCAAAGGACGGGAACTACGAGCAGTACTTC	CASSKDGNYEQYF
TRBJ2-2	few	TRBV3-1	.	TGTGCCAGCGAATCCTGGGGGACCGGGGAGCTGTTTTTT	CASESWGTGELFF
TRBJ2-1	.	TRBV12-3/TRBV12-4	.	TGTGCCAGCAGTTTTTGGGATCCTTACAATGAGCAGTTCTTC	CASSFWDPYNEQFF
TRBJ2-7	few	TRBV5-6	TRBD2	TGTGCCAGCAGCTTGGTCTTTTTAGCGGGGATAAGCGAGCAGTACTTC	CASSLVFLAGISEQYF
TRBJ2-2	few	TRBV5-5	.	TGTGCCAGCAGCTTGTTTATCCAGAACACCGGGGAGCTGTTTTTT	CASSLFIQNTGELFF
TRBJ2-4	few	TRBV3-1	TRBD1	TGTGCCAGCAGCCAACCGGGACAGGGGACGAACATTCAGTACTTC	CASSQPGQGTNIQYF
TRBJ2-7	.	TRBV7-2	.	TGTGCCAGCAGCTTAGTACCGGACTCCTCCTACGAGCAGTACTTC	CASSLVPDSSYEQYF
TRBJ2-3	few	TRBV4-3	TRBD1	TGCGCCAGCAGCCCCGGACAGGGTAGGGGGGCTAGCACAGATACGCAGTATTTT	CASSPGQGRGASTDTQYF
TRBJ2-7	.	TRBV5-1	.	TGCGCCAGCAGCTTGGCCTCGGGCCTGAGAGAGCAGTACTTC	CASSLASGLREQYF
TRBJ2-5	.	TRBV3-1	.	TGTGCCAGCAGCCAGCAGGGACTCTCGGGAGAGACCCAGTACTTC	CASSQQGLSGETQYF
TRBJ2-2	.	TRBV6-2/TRBV6-3	.	TGTGCCAGCAGTTACATAGGGGGAGGGCCTACCGGGGAGCTGTTTTTT	CASSYIGGGPTGELFF
TRBJ2-3	few	TRBV5-1	TRBD2	TGCGCCAGCAGCTCGAGCGGGAGAGGCTCAGATACGCAGTATTTT	CASSSSGRGSDTQYF
TRBJ2-3	many	TRBV28	TRBD1	TGTGCCAGCAGTTTATTGGGACAGGACACAGATACGCAGTATTTT	CASSLLGQDTDTQYF
TRBJ2-1	few	TRBV7-8	.	TGTGCCAGCAGCTACAGGGACCCTCCCTCCTACAATGAGCAGTTCTTC	CASSYRDPPSYNEQFF
TRBJ2-3	.	TRBV11-2	TRBD2	TGTGCCAGCAGCTTGATTGGTGCGGGGGGCCTCTACACAGATACGCAGTATTTT	CASSLIGAGGLYTDTQYF